The clone carrying this T cell receptor (beta chain) has more than one count but fewer than ten. Its antigen remains unknown. The CDR3 totals 12 residues. V gave up 2 bases and J gave up 5 bases, with 7 bases separating them. Germline V lookup: CDR1 SGHVS, CDR2 FQNEAQ. The data derive from a study of vaccination and CD4 T cells after COVID-19. Turning to the study itself: Four females and six males made up the convalescents, two of whom were Hispanic. Study-wide results and limits: Median approximately 90% of reactive clones detected in convalescent patients emerged only post-vaccination.

The Oncomine TCR Beta short-read assay sequenced DNA from cultured CD4+ T cells. Investigators isolated genomic DNA from cultured CD4+ T cells. TCRdb re-analysed the PCR reads in MiXCR, keeping a single row per CDR3 protein. The table lists 23,000 or so distinct CDR3 sequences, under 40% of them singletons. Time point reported: late sampling 161 to 241 days after vaccination in a few convalescent patients. As for treatment: roughly ten-day PBMC culture with coronavirus spike peptide pools or control peptides (ViraFEST assay). Under the ViraFEST approach, antigen-specific T cells were expanded with peptide pools and TCRs subsequently sequenced.

The chain joins TRBV7-8 to TRBJ2-7; D not certain. This TCR came from a human donor who had recovered from COVID-19. This material consisted of CD4+ T cells from blood, cultured in vitro, taken about 7 months after SARS-CoV-2 vaccination. CDR3: CASSLLRHEQYF. The CDR3 bases are TGTGCCAGCAGCTTACTCAGGCACGAGCAGTACTTC.